In this sample, the clone carrying this T cell receptor beta chain turned up a few times. This specimen comes from a study of blood T cell repertoires in COVID-19. Overall study: Sources were T cells, B-cell-depleted T cells, or PBMCs; the material itself was cDNA or gDNA.

In the authors' methods: By means of reference gene primer amplification, nucleated cell counts were estimated. The method was immunoSEQ multiplex PCR; TCRdb's version includes in-frame clones alone and lacks a portion of them. V and J calls and clone size follow that table, whereas D and trimming were derived from the DNA. The sample carries 100,000 to 120,000 clones, approximately 89% recorded once. V was clipped by 3 bases and J by 1 base, with 24 bases between them. There are 19 residues in the CDR3. CDR1 and CDR2 (germline): SGHAT, FQNNGV. During active infection, Seattle patients enrolled and were then monitored through disease.

The source is a woman aged 60-70 years with COVID-19, enrolled during active disease. The sequenced sample was peripheral blood. The rearrangement uses TRBV11-2 and TRBJ1-1; tentative D call: TRBD1 (5 bases). The CDR3 nucleotides read TGTGCCAGCAGCTTTCATGCCCGGGGGGAATGGGGAGGGAACACTGAAGCTTTCTTT. This codes for CASSFHARGEWGGNTEAFF.